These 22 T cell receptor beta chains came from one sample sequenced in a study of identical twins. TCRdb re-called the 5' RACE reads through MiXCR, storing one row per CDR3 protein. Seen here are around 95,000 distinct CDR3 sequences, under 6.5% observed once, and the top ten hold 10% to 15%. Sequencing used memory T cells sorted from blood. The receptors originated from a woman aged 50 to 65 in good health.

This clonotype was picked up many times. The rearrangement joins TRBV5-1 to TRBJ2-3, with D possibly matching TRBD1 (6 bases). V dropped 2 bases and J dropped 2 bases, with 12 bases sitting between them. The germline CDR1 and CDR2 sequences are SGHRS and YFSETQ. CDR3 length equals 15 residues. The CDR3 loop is CASSLSRGITDTQYF. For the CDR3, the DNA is TGCGCCAGCAGCTTAAGCAGGGGCATCACAGATACGCAGTATTTT.

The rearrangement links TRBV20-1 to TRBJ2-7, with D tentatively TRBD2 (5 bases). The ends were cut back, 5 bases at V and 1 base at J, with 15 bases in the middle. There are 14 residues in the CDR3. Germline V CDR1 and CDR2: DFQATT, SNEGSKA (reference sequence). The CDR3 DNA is TGCAGTGCTGGACTTTCCTCGGGGTCCTACGAGCAGTACTTC. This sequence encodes CSAGLSSGSYEQYF.

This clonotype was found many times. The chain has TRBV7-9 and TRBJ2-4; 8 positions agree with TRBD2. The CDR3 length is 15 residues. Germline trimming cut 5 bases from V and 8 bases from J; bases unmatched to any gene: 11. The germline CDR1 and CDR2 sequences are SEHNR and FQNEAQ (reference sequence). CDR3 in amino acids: CASSTPLREGDIQYF. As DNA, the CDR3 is TGTGCCAGCAGCACCCCCCTTCGGGAGGGAGACATTCAGTACTTC.

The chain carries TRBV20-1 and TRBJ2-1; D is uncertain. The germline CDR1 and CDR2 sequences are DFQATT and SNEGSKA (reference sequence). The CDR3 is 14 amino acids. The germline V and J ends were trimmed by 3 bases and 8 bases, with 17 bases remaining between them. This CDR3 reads CSASTWSQGHEQFF. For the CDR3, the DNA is TGCAGTGCTAGTACGTGGAGTCAAGGGCATGAGCAGTTCTTC.

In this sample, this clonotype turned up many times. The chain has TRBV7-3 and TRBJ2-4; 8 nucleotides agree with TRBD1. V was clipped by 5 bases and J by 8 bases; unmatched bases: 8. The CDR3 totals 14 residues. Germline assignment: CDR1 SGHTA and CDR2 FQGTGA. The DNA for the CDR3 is TGTGCCAGCAGCCGCTTCGGGACAGGCGACATTCAGTACTTC. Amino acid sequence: CASSRFGTGDIQYF.

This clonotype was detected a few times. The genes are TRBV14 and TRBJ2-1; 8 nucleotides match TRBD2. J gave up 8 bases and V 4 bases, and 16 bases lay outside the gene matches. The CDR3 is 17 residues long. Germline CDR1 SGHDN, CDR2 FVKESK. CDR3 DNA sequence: TGTGCCAGCAGCCTGACCGTCGGGAGGGCCCAACGGGATGAGCAGTTCTTC. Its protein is CASSLTVGRAQRDEQFF.

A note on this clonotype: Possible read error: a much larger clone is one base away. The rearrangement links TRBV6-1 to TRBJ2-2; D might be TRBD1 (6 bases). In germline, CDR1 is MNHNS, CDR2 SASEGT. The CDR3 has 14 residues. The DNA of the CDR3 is TGTGCCGGCAGACAGGCCGCGAACACCAGGGAGCTGTTTTTT. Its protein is CAGRQAANTRELFF.

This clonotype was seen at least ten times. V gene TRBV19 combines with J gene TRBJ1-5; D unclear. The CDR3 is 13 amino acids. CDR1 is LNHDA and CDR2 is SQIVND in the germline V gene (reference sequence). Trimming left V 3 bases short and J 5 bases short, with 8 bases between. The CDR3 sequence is CASSISDYQPQHF. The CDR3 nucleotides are TGTGCCAGTAGTATTTCCGATTATCAGCCCCAGCATTTT.

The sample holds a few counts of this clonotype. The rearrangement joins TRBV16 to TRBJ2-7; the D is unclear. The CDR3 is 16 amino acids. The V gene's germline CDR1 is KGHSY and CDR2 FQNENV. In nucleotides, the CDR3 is TGTGCCAGCAGCCAATCCAATCCCGGGTTAATCTTAGGGAAGCACGTC. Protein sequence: CASSQSNPGLILGKHV.

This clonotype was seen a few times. The CDR3 region has the DNA TGTGCCAGCAGCCTAAGTGCGGATTTGGGCAATCAGCCCCAGCATTTT. Residues: CASSLSADLGNQPQHF. The genes are TRBV7-2 and TRBJ1-5; D not resolved. CDR1 is SGHTA and CDR2 is FQGNSA in the germline V gene. The CDR3 is made up of 16 amino acids. Between the trimmed V and J ends, which lost 5 bases and 2 bases, there was a span of 16 bases. The entire variable domain, with the rest obtained from reference TRBV7-2 and TRBJ1-5, is as follows: GAGVSQSPSNKVTEKGKDVELRCDPISGHTALYWYRQSLGQGLEFLIYFQGNSAPDKSGLPSDRFSAERTGGSVSTLTIQRTQQEDSAVYLCASSLSADLGNQPQHFGDGTRLSIL.

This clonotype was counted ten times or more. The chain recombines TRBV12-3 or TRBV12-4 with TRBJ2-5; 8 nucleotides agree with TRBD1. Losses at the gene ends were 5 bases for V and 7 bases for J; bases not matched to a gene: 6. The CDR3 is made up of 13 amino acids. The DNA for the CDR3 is TGTGCCAGCAGTCGAGGACAGGGATGGACCCAGTACTTC. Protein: CASSRGQGWTQYF.

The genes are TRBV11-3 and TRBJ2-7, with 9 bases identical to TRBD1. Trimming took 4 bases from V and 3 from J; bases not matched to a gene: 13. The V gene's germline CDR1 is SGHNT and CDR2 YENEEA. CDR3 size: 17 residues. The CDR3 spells CASSSDMGQGMIYEQYV. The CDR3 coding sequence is TGTGCCAGCAGCTCAGACATGGGACAGGGTATGATCTACGAGCAGTACGTC.

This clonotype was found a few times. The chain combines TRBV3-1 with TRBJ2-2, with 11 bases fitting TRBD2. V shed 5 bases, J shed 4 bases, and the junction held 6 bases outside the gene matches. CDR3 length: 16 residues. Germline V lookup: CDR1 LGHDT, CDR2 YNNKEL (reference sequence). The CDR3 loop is CASSSRLAGSTGELFF. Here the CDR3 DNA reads TGTGCCAGCAGCTCCCGACTAGCGGGAAGCACCGGGGAGCTGTTTTTT.

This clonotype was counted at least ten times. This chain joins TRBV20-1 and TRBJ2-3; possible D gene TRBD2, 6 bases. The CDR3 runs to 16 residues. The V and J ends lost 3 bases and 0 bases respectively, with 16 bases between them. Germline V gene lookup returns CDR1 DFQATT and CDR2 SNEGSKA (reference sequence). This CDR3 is CSARSLFGTSTDTQYF. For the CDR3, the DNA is TGCAGTGCTAGGAGTTTGTTCGGGACTAGCACAGATACGCAGTATTTT.

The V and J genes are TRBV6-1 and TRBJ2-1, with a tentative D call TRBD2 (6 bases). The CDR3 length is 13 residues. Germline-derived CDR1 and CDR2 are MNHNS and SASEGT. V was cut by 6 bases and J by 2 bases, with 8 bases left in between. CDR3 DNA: TGTGCCAGCAGGAGGGAGGCCTACAATGAGCAGTTCTTC. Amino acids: CASRREAYNEQFF.

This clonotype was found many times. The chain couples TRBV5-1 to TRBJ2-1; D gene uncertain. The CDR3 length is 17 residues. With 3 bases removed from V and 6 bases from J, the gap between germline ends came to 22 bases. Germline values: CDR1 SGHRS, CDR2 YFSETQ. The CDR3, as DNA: TGCGCCAGCAGCTCACGACCAACCACGTTGGGGTTCAATGAGCAGTTCTTC. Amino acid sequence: CASSSRPTTLGFNEQFF.

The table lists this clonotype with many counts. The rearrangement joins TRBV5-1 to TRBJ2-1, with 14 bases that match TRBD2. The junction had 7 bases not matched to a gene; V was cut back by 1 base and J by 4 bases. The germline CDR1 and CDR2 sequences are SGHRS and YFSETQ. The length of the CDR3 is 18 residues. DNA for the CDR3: TGCGCCAGCAGCTTGCTGTTAGGGACTAGCGGGAGATACAATGAGCAGTTCTTC. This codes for CASSLLLGTSGRYNEQFF. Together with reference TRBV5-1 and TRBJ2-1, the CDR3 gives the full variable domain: KAGVTQTPRYLIKTRGQQVTLSCSPISGHRSVSWYQQTPGQGLQFLFEYFSETQRNKGNFPGRFSGRQFSNSRSEMNVSTLELGDSALYLCASSLLLGTSGRYNEQFFGPGTRLTVL.

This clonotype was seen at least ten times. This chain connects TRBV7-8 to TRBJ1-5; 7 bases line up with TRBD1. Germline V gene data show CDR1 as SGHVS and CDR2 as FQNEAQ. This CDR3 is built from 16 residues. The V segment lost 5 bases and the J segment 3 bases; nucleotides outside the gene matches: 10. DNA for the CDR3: TGTGCCAGCAGCAAGACCAGGGGGGGTGACAATCAGCCCCAGCATTTT. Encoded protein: CASSKTRGGDNQPQHF.

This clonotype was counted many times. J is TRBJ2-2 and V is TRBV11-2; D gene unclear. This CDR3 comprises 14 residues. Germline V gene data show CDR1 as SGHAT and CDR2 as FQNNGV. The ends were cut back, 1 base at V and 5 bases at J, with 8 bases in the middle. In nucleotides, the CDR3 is TGTGCCAGCAGCTTAGTGGGGTTTACCGGGGAGCTGTTTTTT. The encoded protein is CASSLVGFTGELFF.

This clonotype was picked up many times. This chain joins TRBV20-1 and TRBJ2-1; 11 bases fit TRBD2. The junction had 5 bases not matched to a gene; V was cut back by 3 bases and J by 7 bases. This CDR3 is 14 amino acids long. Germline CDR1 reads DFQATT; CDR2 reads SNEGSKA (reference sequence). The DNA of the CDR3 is TGCAGTGCTAGGTCCGCTAGCGGGAGGAATGAGCAGTTCTTC. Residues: CSARSASGRNEQFF.

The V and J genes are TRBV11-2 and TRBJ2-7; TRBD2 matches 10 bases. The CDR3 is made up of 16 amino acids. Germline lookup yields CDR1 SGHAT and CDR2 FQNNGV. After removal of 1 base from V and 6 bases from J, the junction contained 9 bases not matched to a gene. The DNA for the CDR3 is TGTGCCAGCAGCTTAGGGCCTAGCGGGAGTGACCTCGAGCAGTACGTC. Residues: CASSLGPSGSDLEQYV.

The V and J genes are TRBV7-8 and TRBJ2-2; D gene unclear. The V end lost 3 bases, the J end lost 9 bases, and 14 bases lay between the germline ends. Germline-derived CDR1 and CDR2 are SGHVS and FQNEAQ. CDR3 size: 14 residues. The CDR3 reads CASSLGMGPRELFF. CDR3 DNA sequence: TGTGCCAGCAGCTTGGGGATGGGCCCGAGGGAGCTGTTTTTT.